The clone carrying this T cell receptor (beta chain) was picked up one time. The antigen remains undetermined. Through a sample-barcoded 5' primer and a J-beta primer mix, a second PCR was run for 7 to 11 cycles. TCRdb recomputed calls from the 5' RACE reads with MiXCR, one row per CDR3 protein. The table shows around 850,000 distinct CDR3 sequences, with roughly 40% occurring only once. CDR1 and CDR2 from the germline V gene are MNHEY and SVGAGI. The CDR3 covers 16 residues. This sample stems from a study of blood T cells in healthy people across ages. The study's findings and limits: Diversity of TCR beta per million T cells declined in a roughly linear way with age. Long-lived and aged donors differed, with more naive CD4+ cells and higher diversity in the long-lived.

Input material: blood. This chain links TRBV6-5 with TRBJ2-5, with 12 bases matching TRBD2. The DNA end is a closer match to TRBJ2-7, so the J assignment may be wrong. The clonotype was recovered from a man younger than 35 in good health. CDR3 nucleotide sequence: TGTGCCAGCAGTCTAACTAGCGGGGGGCTCTCCTACGAGCAGTACTTC. Its translation is CASSLTSGGLSYEQYF.